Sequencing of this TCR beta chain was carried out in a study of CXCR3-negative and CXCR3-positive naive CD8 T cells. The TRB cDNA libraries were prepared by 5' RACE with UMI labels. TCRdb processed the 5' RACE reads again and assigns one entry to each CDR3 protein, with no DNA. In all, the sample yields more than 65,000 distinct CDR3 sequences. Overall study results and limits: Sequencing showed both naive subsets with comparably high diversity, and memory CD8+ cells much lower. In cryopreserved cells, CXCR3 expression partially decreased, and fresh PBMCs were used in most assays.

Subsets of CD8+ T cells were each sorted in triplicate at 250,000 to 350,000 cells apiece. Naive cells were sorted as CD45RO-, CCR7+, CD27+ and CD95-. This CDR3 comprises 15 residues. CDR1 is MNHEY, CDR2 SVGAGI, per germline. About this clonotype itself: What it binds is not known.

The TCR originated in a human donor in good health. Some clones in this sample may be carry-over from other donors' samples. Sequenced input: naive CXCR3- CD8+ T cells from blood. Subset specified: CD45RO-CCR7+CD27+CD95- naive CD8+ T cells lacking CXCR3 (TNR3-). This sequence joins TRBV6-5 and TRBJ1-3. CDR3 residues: CASSYSWGRGNTIYF.